The source of this TCR beta chain is a study of blood T cells in healthy people across ages. V lost 7 bases and J lost 6, with 9 bases in between. CDR3 length: 12 amino acids. CDR1 is MGHDK and CDR2 is SYGVNS in the germline V gene. Primed by a sample-barcoded 5' primer and a J-beta primer mix, a second PCR proceeded for about 6 to 11 cycles. TCRdb itself ran the 5' RACE reads through MiXCR, one entry per CDR3 protein. The sample includes around 1,700,000 distinct CDR3 sequences, roughly 27% of them seen just once. The TCR comes from a woman aged 30 to 39 in good health. The chain employs TRBV25-1 and TRBJ2-2; tentative D call: TRBD1 (6 bases). Input material: blood. CDR3 in amino acids: CASNTGSGELFF. As DNA, the CDR3 is TGTGCCAGCAATACAGGGTCCGGGGAGCTGTTTTTT.